The 28 T cell receptor beta chains in this list originate from one sample, sequenced in a study of blood T cell repertoires in COVID-19. Sequenced by immunoSEQ multiplex PCR; TCRdb stores in-frame clones only, minus some. The repertoire includes some 73,000 clones, 82% of them detected once, and roughly 4.5% sits in the top ten. The sequenced material came from peripheral blood. Receptors were obtained from an older woman with acute or convalescent COVID-19.

J is TRBJ2-5 and V is TRBV9, with D unresolved. Germline CDR1 reads SGDLS; CDR2 reads YYNGEE. V dropped 1 base and J dropped 5 bases, with 3 bases sitting between them. The CDR3 length is 11 residues. CDR3 residues: CASSVRETQYF. In DNA, the CDR3 is TGTGCCAGCAGCGTACGGGAGACCCAGTACTTC.

This chain joins TRBV2 and TRBJ2-3; TRBD2 aligns across 8 bases. The V gene end was trimmed by 8 bases and the J gene end by 2 bases; junction bases not matched to a gene: 6. CDR1 and CDR2 (germline): SNHLY, FYNNEI. This CDR3 has 14 amino acids. In DNA form, the CDR3 reads TGTGCCAGCCCTAGCGGGTCTGCCACAGATACGCAGTATTTT. Its protein product is CASPSGSATDTQYF.

This chain connects TRBV7-2 to TRBJ1-4; the match to TRBD1 covers 8 bases. Unmatched junction bases numbered 5, after V lost 5 bases and J lost 3 bases. This CDR3 spans 15 amino acids. CDR1 and CDR2 from the germline V gene are SGHTA and FQGNSA. The CDR3 nucleotides read TGTGCCAGCAGCCCGGGACAGGTCGCTAATGAAAAACTGTTTTTT. This sequence encodes CASSPGQVANEKLFF.

This chain uses TRBV19 with TRBJ1-3; D may be TRBD1 (5 bases). Per the germline V gene, CDR1 is LNHDA and CDR2 is SQIVND (reference sequence). V gave up 3 bases and J gave up 0 bases, with 9 bases separating them. This CDR3 comprises 15 residues. In DNA form, the CDR3 reads TGTGCCAGTAGTATCGACAGAAGCTCTGGAAACACCATATATTTT. Its translation: CASSIDRSSGNTIYF. The entire variable domain, with the rest obtained from reference TRBV19 and TRBJ1-3, is as follows: DGGITQSPKYLFRKEGQNVTLSCEQNLNHDAMYWYRQDPGQGLRLIYYSQIVNDFQKGDIAEGYSVSREKKESFPLTVTSAQKNPTAFYLCASSIDRSSGNTIYFGEGSWLTVV.

CDR3 in amino acids: CASRGQTKKETQYF. For the CDR3, the DNA is TGTGCCAGTAGGGGACAAACGAAAAAGGAGACCCAGTACTTC. The J gene is TRBJ2-5, the V gene TRBV19, with a weak D call TRBD1 (6 bases). CDR3 length: 14 residues. Germline V gene lookup returns CDR1 LNHDA and CDR2 SQIVND (reference sequence). Trimming cost V 6 bases and J 5 bases, with 16 bases left between them.

This chain links TRBV4-2 with TRBJ2-1; 12 bases map to TRBD2. Germline CDR1 and CDR2: LGHNA and YNFKEQ. V lost 3 bases to trimming and J lost 7 bases; unmatched junction nucleotides: 4. This CDR3 has 15 residues. The CDR3 region is CASSQLAGGGNEQFF. In DNA, the CDR3 is TGTGCCAGCAGCCAGCTAGCGGGAGGGGGGAATGAGCAGTTCTTC.

About this clone itself: The junction shows a germline mismatch at one end, possibly a read error. The rearrangement joins TRBV18 to TRBJ1-1; TRBD1 agrees at 9 bases. This CDR3 has 14 amino acids. The germline V gene has CDR1 KGHSH and CDR2 LQKENI. The CDR3 DNA sequence: TGTGCCAGCTCACCAGGGACAGGGAACTCTGAAGCTTTCTTT. Translating gives CASSPGTGNSEAFF.

This chain uses TRBV7-2 with TRBJ2-1; 11 bases map to TRBD2. The CDR3 loop spans 14 amino acids. Per the germline V gene, CDR1 is SGHTA and CDR2 is FQGNSA. The V and J ends lost 5 bases and 8 bases, in that order; junction bases with no gene match: 5. The chain's CDR3 is CASSTSGGSYEQFF. The CDR3 nucleotides read TGTGCCAGCAGCACTAGCGGGGGTTCGTATGAGCAGTTCTTC. Filled out from reference TRBV7-2 and TRBJ2-1, the complete variable domain reads GAGVSQSPSNKVTEKGKDVELRCDPISGHTALYWYRQSLGQGLEFLIYFQGNSAPDKSGLPSDRFSAERTGGSVSTLTIQRTQQEDSAVYLCASSTSGGSYEQFFGPGTRLTVL.

This clone was detected only a few times. V is TRBV29-1 and J is TRBJ2-2; D call uncertain. This CDR3 is built from 15 residues. Between the trimmed V and J ends, which lost 4 bases and 3 bases, there was a span of 15 bases. Germline values: CDR1 SQVTM, CDR2 ANQGSEA. The chain's CDR3 is CSVASLAGYTGELFF. CDR3 DNA sequence: TGCAGCGTTGCTTCCCTTGCAGGATACACCGGGGAGCTGTTTTTT.

In nucleotides, the CDR3 is TGTGCCAGCAGCGTAGGGACAGGCTACTACGAGCAGTACTTC. Translated, it gives CASSVGTGYYEQYF. The rearrangement uses TRBV5-6 and TRBJ2-7; 8 bases match TRBD1. The J segment lost 3 bases and the V segment lost 4 bases, leaving 6 bases of the junction unmatched. The CDR3 covers 14 residues. Germline V gene sequence: CDR1 SGHDT, CDR2 YYEEEE.

This clone was observed a few times. J is TRBJ1-5 and V is TRBV7-2; a weak D match, TRBD1 (5 bases). Germline V CDR1 and CDR2: SGHTA, FQGNSA. The CDR3 has 14 residues. V was pared by 6 bases and J by 2 bases, with 11 bases between. CDR3 nucleotide sequence: TGTGCCAGCAGTCCCGGGGGTGGCAATCAGCCCCAGCATTTT. Its protein is CASSPGGGNQPQHF.

The gene calls are TRBV4-1 and TRBJ1-1; D is unclear. Between the trimmed V and J ends, which lost 1 base and 1 base, there was a span of 16 bases. The germline V gene has CDR1 MGHRA and CDR2 YSYEKL. The CDR3 consists of 17 residues. CDR3 bases: TGCGCCAGCAGCCAAGCAGCATCAATGACATCGAACACTGAAGCTTTCTTT. Translation: CASSQAASMTSNTEAFF.

This sequence joins TRBV15 and TRBJ1-1; no reliable D call. This CDR3 contains 15 residues. With 1 base removed from V and 1 base from J, the gap between germline ends came to 10 bases. From germline, CDR1 is LNHNV and CDR2 YYDKDF (reference sequence). The CDR3 DNA is TGTGCCACCAGCAGAGGTTACAGTCCGAACACTGAAGCTTTCTTT. Residues: CATSRGYSPNTEAFF.

The chain is built from TRBV27 and TRBJ1-2; D not certain. Deletions cut 8 bases from V and 3 bases from J, with 13 bases between. The CDR3 spans 13 residues. Germline V gene sequence: CDR1 MNHEY, CDR2 SMNVEV (reference sequence). The CDR3 is CASSRRRDYGYTF. CDR3 DNA sequence: TGTGCCAGCTCCCGACGGAGGGACTATGGCTACACCTTC.

This clone has a handful of counts. The rearrangement uses TRBV4-1 and TRBJ1-1; D remains unclear. The CDR3 spans 15 residues. Trimming took off 0 bases at V and 6 bases at J, with 14 bases between the two ends. Germline V gene lookup returns CDR1 MGHRA and CDR2 YSYEKL. The DNA of the CDR3 is TGCGCCAGCAGCCAAGAATGGCTCGTGGGCGCTGAAGCTTTCTTT. As protein: CASSQEWLVGAEAFF.

The rearrangement links TRBV4-2 to TRBJ2-2, with 8 bases identical to TRBD2. The V and J ends lost 1 base and 4 bases, in that order; junction bases with no gene match: 8. From germline, CDR1 is LGHNA and CDR2 YNFKEQ. The CDR3 consists of 17 residues. The CDR3 loop is CASSQVSRGGSTGELFF. The CDR3 DNA follows: TGTGCCAGCAGCCAAGTCTCCCGCGGGGGGAGCACCGGGGAGCTGTTTTTT.

This rearrangement joins TRBV3-1 (or the pseudogene TRBV3-2) to TRBJ2-5, with D possibly being TRBD1 (6 bases). V was cut by 0 bases and J by 6 bases, with 17 bases left in between. The CDR3 spans 16 residues. The germline gives CDR1 LGHDT, CDR2 YNNKEL (reference sequence). The CDR3 DNA follows: TGTGCCAGCAGCCAAGACCAGGGGCTAGGGGGACAGACCCAGTACTTC. The encoded protein is CASSQDQGLGGQTQYF.

The genes are TRBV5-6 and TRBJ1-2, with D maybe TRBD1 (5 bases). Trimming stripped 0 bases from V and 4 bases from J, with 13 bases between. CDR1 and CDR2 (germline): SGHDT, YYEEEE. The CDR3 has 15 amino acids. The CDR3 DNA follows: TGTGCCAGCAGCTTGGCCCGACAGATTCTCTATGGCTACACCTTC. This gives the protein CASSLARQILYGYTF.

The chain is built from TRBV5-4 and TRBJ2-1, with a weak D call TRBD2 (6 bases). V was cut by 4 bases and J by 0 bases, with 14 bases left in between. CDR1 is SGHNT and CDR2 is YYREEE in the germline V gene (reference sequence). The CDR3 has 16 residues. In DNA, the CDR3 is TGTGCCAGCAGCCCCTATAGCGGCAGCTCCTACAATGAGCAGTTCTTC. It encodes CASSPYSGSSYNEQFF.

The chain carries TRBV7-9 and TRBJ2-7, with unresolved D. Germline CDR1 reads SEHNR; CDR2 reads FQNEAQ (reference sequence). Between the trimmed V and J ends, which lost 5 bases and 3 bases, there was a span of 11 bases. The CDR3 is 13 residues long. CDR3 in amino acids: CASSPSADYEQYF. As DNA, the CDR3 is TGTGCCAGCAGCCCCTCGGCGGACTACGAGCAGTACTTC.

The chain uses TRBV19 and TRBJ2-7; 7 bases match TRBD2. Losses at the gene ends were 3 bases for V and 0 bases for J; bases not matched to a gene: 8. Germline V gene lookup returns CDR1 LNHDA and CDR2 SQIVND (reference sequence). This CDR3 spans 16 amino acids. CDR3 sequence reads: CASSIRASGLSYEQYF. Written as DNA, the CDR3 is TGTGCCAGTAGTATCCGCGCTAGCGGACTCTCCTACGAGCAGTACTTC.

The V and J genes are TRBV18 and TRBJ1-6; D may be TRBD1 (5 bases). This CDR3 region has 16 residues. V gave up 6 bases and J gave up 7 bases, with 19 bases separating them. Germline V gives CDR1 KGHSH, CDR2 LQKENI. In DNA form, the CDR3 reads TGTGCCAGCTCCCCCGGCGGGACGGGCCACAATTCACCCCTCCACTTT. Its translation is CASSPGGTGHNSPLHF.

The V and J genes are TRBV10-2 and TRBJ1-2; D unresolved. The CDR3 length is 14 residues. V dropped 2 bases and J dropped 5 bases, with 12 bases sitting between them. Germline assignment: CDR1 WSHSY and CDR2 SAAADI. The DNA for the CDR3 is TGCGCCAGCAGTGAGACCTCGGGTATTTATGGCTACACCTTC. Its protein is CASSETSGIYGYTF.

The rearrangement uses TRBV3-1 (or the pseudogene TRBV3-2) and TRBJ1-6; the D gene is possibly TRBD1 (6 bases). This CDR3 has 15 amino acids. Trimming cost V 4 bases and J 6 bases, with 13 bases left between them. The germline V gene has CDR1 LGHDT and CDR2 YNNKEL (reference sequence). CDR3 bases: TGTGCCAGCAGCCGGACGGACAGTGGTAATTCACCCCTCCACTTT. Translated, it gives CASSRTDSGNSPLHF.

The rearrangement uses TRBV5-1 and TRBJ1-3; D possibly corresponds to TRBD1 (5 bases). The ends were cut back, 1 base at V and 0 bases at J, with 8 bases in the middle. Germline CDR1 and CDR2: SGHRS and YFSETQ. This CDR3 has 15 amino acids. DNA for the CDR3: TGCGCCAGCAGCTTGCAGGGCCGCTCTGGAAACACCATATATTTT. Amino acid sequence: CASSLQGRSGNTIYF.

The rearrangement links TRBV12-3 or TRBV12-4 to TRBJ1-1; D gene uncertain. Trimming stripped 5 bases from V and 6 bases from J, with 7 bases between. This CDR3 contains 11 residues. The CDR3 nucleotides are TGTGCCAGCAGTGCGGTGGCTGAAGCTTTCTTT. This encodes CASSAVAEAFF.

V is TRBV3-1 (or the pseudogene TRBV3-2) and J is TRBJ2-5; TRBD2 aligns across 10 bases. Germline CDR1 reads LGHDT; CDR2 reads YNNKEL (reference sequence). The CDR3 loop spans 15 amino acids. The junction had 10 bases not matched to a gene; V was cut back by 1 base and J by 11 bases. The CDR3 protein is CASSQASSGGRSQYF. The CDR3 DNA reads TGTGCCAGCAGCCAAGCGTCTAGCGGGGGCCGAAGTCAGTACTTC.

The chain links TRBV18 to TRBJ1-2; 7 bases match TRBD1. The length of the CDR3 is 17 residues. Looked up from germline, CDR1 is KGHSH and CDR2 is LQKENI. Trimming took 3 bases from V and 3 from J; bases not matched to a gene: 13. CDR3 region: CASSPGGVTGEYYGYTF. The CDR3 coding sequence is TGTGCCAGCTCACCGGGCGGCGTTACAGGGGAATACTATGGCTACACCTTC.